This T cell receptor beta chain originates from a study of regulatory T cells in long-lasting Graves disease (dated by TCRdb to the early 2020s). In the study overall: Newly diagnosed Graves' disease patients had taken antithyroid drugs for less than 3 months. Persistent Graves' disease patients were compared with newly diagnosed Graves' disease patients by peripheral blood TCR sequencing and RNA sequencing. A total of roughly 35 samples underwent TCR sequencing: about 13 from persistent and roughly 20 from newly diagnosed Graves' disease patients. The study was registered as a clinical trial and conducted in China.

The library was produced with multiplex PCR. For sequencing, an Illumina HiSeq 4000 was employed. iRepertoire HTBI primers and Arm-PCR amplification of CDR3 regions were used to construct TCR beta libraries. Before sequencing, the PCR products went through gel purification. Turning to the authors' computational methods: Gene usage analysis of CDR3 amino acid clonotypes relied on the 62 TRBV and 12 to 15 TRBJ segments identified across samples. COPE and FqMerger were used to merge filtered high-quality paired reads into contigs. BLAST was used to align contigs to IMGT TRBV, TRBD and TRBJ reference genes, with CDR3 defined following IMGT. Any clonotype with a frequency above 0.1% was counted as a highly expanded clone. Repertoire diversity was measured by Shannon entropy, and V-J evenness by the Gini coefficient. Clonotypes shared by more than one individual were considered public. TCRdb cleaned the public reads at Q25 with fastp, built clones with MiXCR and kept in-frame beta chains. CDR3 protein duplicates are merged, each entry listing the most common genes and DNA. These V and J calls rely on TCRdb rather than the paper's analysis. Counted in this sample were roughly 530,000 distinct CDR3 sequences; about 16% of them appeared once. About 25% of the sample lies in the top ten.

Per the germline V gene (reference sequence), GTSNPN is the CDR1 and SVGIG is the CDR2. From V the trimming removes 3 bases and from J it removes 8 bases, while the gene matches leave 9 bases of the junction unaccounted for. Inclusive of the bounding cysteine and phenylalanine, the CDR3 is 13 residues long. Here the CDR3 DNA is all that survives: 39 bases in frame from base 1. Points on this clonotype: The antigen it recognizes is unknown. No much larger clone is present one base from it, and per-base qualities are unavailable.

The sample's time point label is to be understood as: newly diagnosed GD, antithyroid drugs for less than 3 months. For both TCR sequencing and RNA sequencing, RNA was extracted from PBMCs in TRIzol. The diagnosis of Graves' disease was made according to American Thyroid Association guidelines. The patients came from an endocrinology department in Xi'an, China. Each patient gave roughly 8.4 milliliters of peripheral blood, collected in an EDTA anticoagulant tube. Ficoll Paque Plus density gradient separation was used to isolate PBMCs, and no further T cell sorting was performed. An Agilent 2100 Bioanalyzer and agarose gel were used to check RNA quality, and a NanoDrop 2000 was used to measure RNA concentration. Summary of the overall study and its limitations: The authors noted that the small sample size was a limitation that may lower accuracy. A larger number of public clonotypes was shared among persistent patients (over 2,500) than among newly diagnosed patients (around 880). Preferential use of TRBV28, TRBJ1-2 and TRBJ2-5 was observed in persistent disease, whereas TRBV20-1 and TRBJ2-1 were favored in newly diagnosed disease. Because the primary lesion, thyroid tissue, could not be accessed, the study looked at peripheral blood alone. Sequencing and analysis were restricted to the TCR beta chain. Compared with newly diagnosed patients, patients with persistent Graves' disease had lower TCR Shannon entropy and fewer highly expanded clones, which suggests clonal expansion.

This sample was also put to use in a study of T cells in Graves' hyperthyroidism and ophthalmopathy. The second publication reports: A patient counted as having stable Graves' hyperthyroidism if no progression to ophthalmopathy occurred over 18 months of follow-up. Hyperthyroidism patients were newly diagnosed, had a disease duration of under 2 months, and were aged 18 to 65 years. The study excluded patients with uncontrolled infections, other autoimmune diseases, pregnancy or lactation. Diagnoses were based on clinical symptoms, serum thyroxine and TRAb, thyroid ultrasound and orbital computed tomography. The first round of RT-PCR for the TCR CDR3 was performed with the HTBI primer set and the Qiagen OneStep RT-PCR kit. Most expanded thyroid clonotypes (frequency above 0.001) were also found in blood, which suggests that blood repertoires may mirror thyroid immune responses. A model built on a 13 V-J signature distinguished ophthalmopathy from stable hyperthyroidism, reaching around 87% sensitivity and around 81% specificity in cross-validation and 80%/75% in testing. During validation, the model predicted progression to ophthalmopathy a median of approximately 6 months ahead of onset, with around 70% sensitivity and around 72% specificity. To identify distinguishing TCR V-J signatures, a discovery cohort of around 100 patients was used, comprising 40 to 45 with Graves' ophthalmopathy and 57 with stable Graves' hyperthyroidism. An independent validation cohort of fewer than 20 hyperthyroidism patients and more than 15 patients who later progressed to ophthalmopathy tested prospective prediction of ophthalmopathy. For training and testing, the 100 or so patients in the discovery cohort were randomly divided in a 7:3 ratio. In addition, the study compared T-cell repertoires in thyroid tissue and in blood from several Graves' hyperthyroidism patients. Following sampling, methimazole starting at 30 mg daily was given to hyperthyroidism patients, and high-dose intravenous methylprednisolone was given to ophthalmopathy patients. A second multiplex PCR round built the libraries, followed by size selection and purification. Paired-end sequencing of the libraries was performed with 100 bp reads on an Illumina HiSeq2000. Raw data were processed with SOAPnuke, discarding reads with adapters, uncalled bases, mean Phred below 15, or no exact constant-primer or identifier match. COPE v1.2.5 was used to merge high-quality paired reads, and clonotypes were defined as unique nucleotide sequences. Clonotypes were aligned to IMGT TRBV, TRBD and TRBJ reference segments using MiTCR v1.1. The analysis included only V-J combinations with a frequency above 0.0001, which together covered around 99% of the repertoires. The TCS score was defined as the ratio of F50 (clonal expansion) to E x V (chaos), calculated using BLOSUM62-based TCRdist between CDR3 peptides within each V-J. Welch's t-statistics and random forest reduced several hundred V-J features to fewer than 15, which were used in a naive Bayes classifier (R e1071). Sample size was not statistically predetermined, and blinding of investigators to group allocation was not performed. According to the paper, TCR Vbeta CDR3 sequencing was carried out on 135 peripheral blood samples, which came from fewer than 50 ophthalmopathy, approximately 78 hyperthyroidism and some 17 progressor patients.

The material sequenced was peripheral blood mononuclear cells (PBMCs), taken at new diagnosis, from a patient treated with antithyroid drugs. The clonotype comes from a woman aged 35 to 59 with Graves disease. Donor details come from another sample of the same person, matched by shared clones. The rearrangement joined TRBV30 to TRBJ2-7; 8 bases in the middle match TRBD1. The nucleotide sequence is TGTGCCTGGAGCCAGGGGGCAGGGTCGAAGCAGTACTTC. It translates as CAWSQGAGSKQYF.